This TCR beta chain was recorded in a study of vaccination and CD4 T cells after COVID-19. Study-level information: Stimulation of cells relied on overlapping spike peptides derived from SARS-CoV-2, HCoV-NL63, HCoV-OC43 and HCoV-229E.

With respect to this clonotype: Its antigen is not known.

Sample treatment: approximately 10-day PBMC culture with coronavirus spike peptide pools or control peptides (ViraFEST assay). This CDR3 spans 14 amino acids. V was clipped by 4 bases and J by 9 bases, with 16 bases between them. CDR1 and CDR2 from the germline V gene are GTSNPN and SVGIG (reference sequence). The Oncomine TCR Beta short-read assay generated sequence data from the DNA of cultured CD4+ T cells. TCRdb passed the PCR reads through MiXCR, listing each CDR3 protein once. The repertoire holds 17,000 or so distinct CDR3 sequences, roughly 56% seen once, with less than 9.5% in the top ten. The chain carries TRBV30 and TRBJ1-6; weak D call: TRBD1 (6 bases). Material for sequencing was CD4+ T cells from blood, cultured in vitro. The origin of this receptor is a human donor who had recovered from COVID-19. CDR3 amino acids: CAWTPGTTSSPLHF. As DNA, the CDR3 is TGTGCCTGGACTCCCGGGACAACAAGTTCACCCCTCCACTTT.